Sequencing of this T cell receptor beta chain was carried out in a study of identical twins (TCRdb year 2016). In terms of the full investigation: To test whether fetal clonotypes persist, the study used deep sequencing on TCR alpha and beta repertoires from monozygotic twins, unrelated adults of various ages, and cord blood. Replicate twin experiments were performed at different times using different library preparation protocols to rule out contamination. Results the study describes overall, beyond this receptor: A weaker excess of twin sharing was found in beta out-of-frame sequences because the signal-to-noise ratio was lowered by fewer shared sequences. Because the same donors could not be followed over many years, conclusions were based on cross-sectional statistical analysis. In monozygotic twins, recombination models systematically underestimated out-of-frame TCR alpha sharing, but the models matched the sharing seen between unrelated individuals. Invariant T cells such as MAIT and iNKT could partly confound zero-insertion analyses, although diverse VJ usage argued against such confounding for most clonotypes. Out-of-frame TCR alpha sequences shared between twins showed an excess of low generation-probability sequences compared with coincidental sharing between unrelated individuals. Fewer insertions were carried by abundant cord blood beta clonotypes, a similar but weaker trend appeared in young adult naive repertoires, and no such trend appeared in memory repertoires.

Turning to this clonotype: It lacks a known antigen. Within one base of it there is no much larger clone, and no base qualities were kept.

Every donor in the study was a healthy Caucasian. Using Miltenyi CD45RO+ enrichment and human naive T-cell isolation kits, memory (CD45RO+) and naive T cells were isolated from PBMC. From V the trimming removes 4 bases and from J it removes 7 bases, while the gene matches leave 6 bases of the junction unaccounted for. From the germline V gene, CDR1 is SGHTA and CDR2 is FQGNSA. Reading from cysteine to phenylalanine, the CDR3 counts 14 amino acids. The retained sequence is limited to the CDR3, 42 bases, with the frame set at the first base. Libraries came from 5' RACE. Sequenced using an Illumina HiSeq 2000. A universal primer binding site was added through template switching, and the final cDNA carried a unique molecular identifier so that TCR cDNA molecules could be counted accurately. First-strand cDNA for TCR alpha and beta chains was synthesized from specific primers in the conserved constant-segment region. Each cDNA library was double barcoded, with a SMART-Mk sample barcode plus Illumina barcodes, to control for contamination. TruSeq adapter sequences and Illumina sample barcodes were added in two successive PCR steps. The TCR alpha and beta cDNA libraries were sequenced on the Illumina HiSeq platform using custom primers. In the authors' own workflow: MiGEC was used to process raw reads and extract unique molecular identifiers, and MiXCR was used to find CDR3 positions. For each individual, recombination models were inferred using an EM algorithm with the repgenHMM and IGoR tools. The tcR package in R was used for shared clonotype analysis, with sharing normalized by the product of cloneset sizes. Out-of-frame nonproductive sequences were analyzed to study raw recombination free of thymic and clonal selection effects. TCRdb itself trimmed the public reads at Q25 with fastp, ran MiXCR and retained productive beta chains. Rows are combined by CDR3 protein, so each entry shows the most common genes and DNA. What appears here as the V and J calls and clone size reflects TCRdb's work, not the paper's. The sample contains 150,000 or so distinct CDR3 sequences, around 3.5% of them found a single time. The ten largest account for approximately 7.7% of the sample.

The V and J segments used are TRBV7-2 and TRBJ2-2; 7 central nucleotides agree with TRBD2. The sample consisted of memory T cells sorted from blood. This sample's cell subset or site label indicates: CD45RO+ enriched T cells. The TCR originated in a man aged 18 to 30 in good health. CDR3 region: CASSSRTRFGELFF. The DNA is as follows: TGTGCCAGCAGCTCCAGGACTAGATTCGGGGAGCTGTTTTTT.